This is a list of T cell receptor beta chains from one sample in a study of regulatory T cells in long-lasting Graves disease. Using its own MiXCR run on the multiplex PCR reads, TCRdb lists one record per CDR3 protein. This sample carries around 400,000 distinct CDR3 sequences, around 20% of them seen once, and the ten largest clones take over 25%. This material consisted of peripheral blood mononuclear cells (PBMCs), taken when the disease was refractory, from a patient treated with antithyroid drugs. The origin of the receptors is a female donor with Graves disease. CDR3s include the opening cysteine and the closing phenylalanine or tryptophan. D genes are given only for firm matches. Where a row states a size, it is once, few, many or the class of an expanded clone; other rows omit it.

CDR3nt	CDR3aa	j_gene	v_gene	d_gene	abundance
TGTGCCAGCAGCCAAGATCTAGGCTCCACCACCTTC	CASSQDLGSTTF	TRBJ1-2	TRBV3-1	-	many
TGTGCCAGCAGATGGGACGGAAGATTCACTGAAGCTTTCTTT	CASRWDGRFTEAFF	TRBJ1-1	TRBV12-3/TRBV12-4	-	many
TGTGCCAGCAGCCTGGGTTGGAAGGACACTGAAGCTTTCTTT	CASSLGWKDTEAFF	TRBJ1-1	TRBV7-2	-	few
TGTGCTAGTGGTCCCCTTGGCGGCAATGAGCAGTTCTTC	CASGPLGGNEQFF	TRBJ2-1	TRBV12-5	-	many
TGCGCCAGCAGCTTGGGAGTAGGGCAGGGCGCCTACGAGCAGTACTTC	CASSLGVGQGAYEQYF	TRBJ2-7	TRBV5-1	-	-
TGTGCCAGCAGTTCAGACAGTATGAACACTGAAGCTTTCTTT	CASSSDSMNTEAFF	TRBJ1-1	TRBV12-3/TRBV12-4	-	few
TGTGCCAGCAGCCCGCCCGGGGGGGTGGGAAACATTCAGTACTTC	CASSPPGGVGNIQYF	TRBJ2-4	TRBV6-2/TRBV6-3	TRBD2	few
TGTGCCAGCAGCCCCCACCTGGGACAAATTTACGAGCAGTACTTC	CASSPHLGQIYEQYF	TRBJ2-7	TRBV7-8	-	many
TGTGCCAGCAGTGAGCTGCTGAGCTCCTATAATTCACCCCTCCACTTT	CASSELLSSYNSPLHF	TRBJ1-6	TRBV2	-	few
TGTGCCAGCAGCCAAGATGGGGGTAGCAATCAGCCCCAGCATTTT	CASSQDGGSNQPQHF	TRBJ1-5	TRBV3-2	-	few
TGCAGCGTAGGGGCCGGGACAGGGACGAACACCGGGGAGCTGTTTTTT	CSVGAGTGTNTGELFF	TRBJ2-2	TRBV29-1	TRBD1	few
TGTGCCAGCTCACCAAACAGGGGGTTCTCCTACGAGCAGTACTTC	CASSPNRGFSYEQYF	TRBJ2-7	TRBV18	TRBD1	-
TGTGCCAGCAGTCAGGTCGGGACAGGGGTCTACGAGCAGTACTTC	CASSQVGTGVYEQYF	TRBJ2-7	TRBV16	TRBD1	many
TGTGCCAGCAGCCCCCGGGGACAGGGGGTAGCTCAGTACTTC	CASSPRGQGVAQYF	TRBJ2-4	TRBV6-2/TRBV6-3	TRBD1	once
TGCAGTGCTAGTAGCGGGAGGGCGCGGGAGCAGTACTTC	CSASSGRAREQYF	TRBJ2-7	TRBV20-1	TRBD2	-
TGTGCCATCAGGGAAACAGGGTTCACTGAAGCTTTCTTT	CAIRETGFTEAFF	TRBJ1-1	TRBV10-3	-	few
TGTGCCAGCAGCTTAAAGACAGGGGTATCTGAAAAACTGTTTTTT	CASSLKTGVSEKLFF	TRBJ1-4	TRBV13	TRBD1	few
TGCAGTGCAACAAGGGTGGAGGGCCAAGAGACCCAGTACTTC	CSATRVEGQETQYF	TRBJ2-5	TRBV20-1	-	-
TGTGCCAGCTCACCTTTACCCGGAGCAACTAATGAAAAACTGTTTTTT	CASSPLPGATNEKLFF	TRBJ1-4	TRBV18	-	few
TGTGCCAGTAGTATCGTCGGACAGCCCCAGCATTTT	CASSIVGQPQHF	TRBJ1-5	TRBV19	-	-
TGTGCCACCCAGTCCAGCCGCACAGATACGCAGTATTTT	CATQSSRTDTQYF	TRBJ2-3	TRBV24-1	-	-
TGTGCCAGCAGCTCCTACAGGGGAGGTAATCAGCCCCAGCATTTT	CASSSYRGGNQPQHF	TRBJ1-5	TRBV7-2	TRBD1	many
TGCGCCAGCAGCCAAGATGGGGCGGGAGAGACCCAGTACTTC	CASSQDGAGETQYF	TRBJ2-5	TRBV4-1	-	few
TGCAGTGCTAGAGATCCCGGGGGCGGGGAGGGTAGCGAGCAGTACTTC	CSARDPGGGEGSEQYF	TRBJ2-7	TRBV20-1	-	few
TGCAGTGCTAGCGCATTAGCGGGAGTCGGAGAGACCCAGTACTTC	CSASALAGVGETQYF	TRBJ2-5	TRBV20-1	TRBD2	many
TGTGCCTGGAGTGTATGGGGGGCTAACACTGAAGCTTTCTTT	CAWSVWGANTEAFF	TRBJ1-1	TRBV30	-	few
TGCGCCAGCAGCTCAGCTCCAGGGAACACTGAAGCTTTCTTT	CASSSAPGNTEAFF	TRBJ1-1	TRBV5-1	-	-
TGTGCCAGCAGCGTAGGAGAGGTAGCGGGAGATGCAAGGACCCAGTACTTC	CASSVGEVAGDARTQYF	TRBJ2-5	TRBV9	TRBD2	few
TGTGCCAGCCGAGGTCTAGATTACGAGCAGTACTTC	CASRGLDYEQYF	TRBJ2-7	TRBV7-9	-	-
TGTGCCAGCAGCCAGGGGTCGGGGGCTGGCTACACCTTC	CASSQGSGAGYTF	TRBJ1-2	TRBV7-3	-	-
TGTGCTAGTGGTTTGGTACTAGCGTCGAACACCGGGGAGCTGTTTTTT	CASGLVLASNTGELFF	TRBJ2-2	TRBV12-5	TRBD2	many